A single TCR beta chain is shown here with its context. Its target is unknown. The data were obtained in a study of T cells in Graves' hyperthyroidism and ophthalmopathy. General study results and limits: Ophthalmopathy was identified by the model a median about 6.4 months ahead of onset. From stable hyperthyroidism, ophthalmopathy was separated by a 13 V-J model. Blood also showed most of the thyroid clonotypes that were expanded above 0.001.

CDR3 length: 17 residues. Germline V CDR1 and CDR2: MGHDK, SYGVNS. The ends lost 6 bases at V and 2 bases at J; junction bases unmatched: 14. The diagnoses drew upon clinical symptoms, serum thyroxine and TRAb, thyroid ultrasound and orbital computed tomography. Researchers took RNA transcripts and amplified the TCR beta CDR3 regions from them. HTBI primers were used for first-round RT-PCR of the TCR CDR3. TCRdb itself ran the multiplex PCR reads through MiXCR, one entry per CDR3 protein. The sample has 490,000 or so distinct CDR3 sequences, 46% seen once. Sequenced sample: peripheral blood or thyroid tissue (not recorded which). The V and J genes are TRBV25-1 and TRBJ1-1, with 8 bases matching TRBD1. This sequence was found in an adult woman with Graves' disease, either hyperthyroidism or ophthalmopathy (not recorded which). The CDR3 region has the DNA TGTGCCAGCAGCCTGGAAGGGACAGGATCTTTTAACACTGAAGCTTTCTTT. It yields the protein CASSLEGTGSFNTEAFF.